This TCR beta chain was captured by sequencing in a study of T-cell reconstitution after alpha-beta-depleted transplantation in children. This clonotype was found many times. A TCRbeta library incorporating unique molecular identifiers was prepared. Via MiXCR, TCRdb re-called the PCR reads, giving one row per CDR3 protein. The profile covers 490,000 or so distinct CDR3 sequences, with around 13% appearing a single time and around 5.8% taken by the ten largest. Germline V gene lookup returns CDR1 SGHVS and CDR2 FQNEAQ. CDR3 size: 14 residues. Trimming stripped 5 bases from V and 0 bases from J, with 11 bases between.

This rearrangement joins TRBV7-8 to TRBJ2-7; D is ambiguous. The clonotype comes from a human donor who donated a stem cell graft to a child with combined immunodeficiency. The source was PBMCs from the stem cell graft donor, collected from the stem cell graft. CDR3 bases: TGTGCCAGCAGCCGCGGTAGGAGCTCCTACGAGCAGTACTTC. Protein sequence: CASSRGRSSYEQYF.